This record covers a single T cell receptor beta chain. Antigen unknown. These data originate in a study of T cells in narcolepsy. Findings of the study overall: No autoreactive T cell clone sequences appeared in some memory CD4+ repertoires. Autoreactive clonotypes reportedly recurred in blood of same and different patients, not controls. Same-patient CSF and blood CD4+ T cell clonotypes included HCRT-specific and TRIB2-specific autoreactive ones.

Germline V gene sequence: CDR1 MGHRA, CDR2 YSYEKL. The CDR3 contains 15 residues. V lost 1 base and J lost 1; bases outside the gene matches: 4. Libraries were prepared by immunoSEQ multiplex PCR; TCRdb keeps only in-frame clonotypes and omits some of them. The sample lists over 25,000 clones, around 90% occurring once. Sequencing used CD45RA- memory CD4+ T cells from PBMCs. The sequence was obtained from a human donor with narcolepsy. The chain links TRBV4-1 to TRBJ2-7; 7 bases agree with TRBD2. Here the CDR3 reads CASSQGTSPSYEQYF. In DNA, the CDR3 is TGCGCCAGCAGCCAAGGGACTAGTCCTTCCTACGAGCAGTACTTC.